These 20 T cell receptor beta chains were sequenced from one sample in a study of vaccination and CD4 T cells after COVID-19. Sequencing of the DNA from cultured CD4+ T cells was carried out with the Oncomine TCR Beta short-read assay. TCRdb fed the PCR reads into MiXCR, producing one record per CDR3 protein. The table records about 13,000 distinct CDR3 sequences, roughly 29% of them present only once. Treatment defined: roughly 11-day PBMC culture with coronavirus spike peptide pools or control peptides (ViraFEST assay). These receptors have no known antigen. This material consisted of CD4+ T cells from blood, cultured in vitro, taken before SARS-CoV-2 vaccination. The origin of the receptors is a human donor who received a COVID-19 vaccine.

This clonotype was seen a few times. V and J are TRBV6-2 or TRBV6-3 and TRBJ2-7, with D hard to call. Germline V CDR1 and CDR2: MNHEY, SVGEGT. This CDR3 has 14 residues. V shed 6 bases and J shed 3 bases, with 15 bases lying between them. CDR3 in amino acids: CASSPPKIVYEQYF. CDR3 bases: TGTGCCAGCAGCCCCCCCAAGATAGTCTACGAGCAGTACTTC.

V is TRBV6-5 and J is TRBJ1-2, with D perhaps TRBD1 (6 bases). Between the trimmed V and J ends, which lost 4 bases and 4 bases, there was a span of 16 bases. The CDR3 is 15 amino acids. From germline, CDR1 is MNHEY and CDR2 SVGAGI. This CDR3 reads CASSSPGGRTYGYTF. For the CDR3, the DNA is TGTGCCAGCAGTTCACCCGGGGGGCGCACCTATGGCTACACCTTC.

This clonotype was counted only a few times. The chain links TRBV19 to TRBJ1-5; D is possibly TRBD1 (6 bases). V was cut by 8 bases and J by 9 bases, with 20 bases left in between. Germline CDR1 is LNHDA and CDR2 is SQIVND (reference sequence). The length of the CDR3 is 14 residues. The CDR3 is CASYTQGMEWPQHF. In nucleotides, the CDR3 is TGTGCCAGTTACACCCAGGGGATGGAATGGCCCCAGCATTTT.

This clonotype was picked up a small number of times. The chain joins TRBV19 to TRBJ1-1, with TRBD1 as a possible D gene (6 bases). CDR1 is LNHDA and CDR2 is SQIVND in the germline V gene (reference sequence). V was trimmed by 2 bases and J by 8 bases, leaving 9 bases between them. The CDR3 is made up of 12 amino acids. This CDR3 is CASSILGAEAFF. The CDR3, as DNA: TGTGCCAGTAGTATATTGGGGGCAGAAGCTTTCTTT. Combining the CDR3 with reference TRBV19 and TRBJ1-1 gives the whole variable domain DGGITQSPKYLFRKEGQNVTLSCEQNLNHDAMYWYRQDPGQGLRLIYYSQIVNDFQKGDIAEGYSVSREKKESFPLTVTSAQKNPTAFYLCASSILGAEAFFGQGTRLTVV.

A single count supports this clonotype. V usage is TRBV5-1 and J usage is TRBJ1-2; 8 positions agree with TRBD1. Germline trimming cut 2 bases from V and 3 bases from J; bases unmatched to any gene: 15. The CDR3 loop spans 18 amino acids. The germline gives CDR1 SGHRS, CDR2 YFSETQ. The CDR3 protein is CASSLTLLDRGGDYGYTF. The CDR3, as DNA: TGCGCCAGCAGCTTAACCCTTCTCGACAGGGGAGGAGACTATGGCTACACCTTC.

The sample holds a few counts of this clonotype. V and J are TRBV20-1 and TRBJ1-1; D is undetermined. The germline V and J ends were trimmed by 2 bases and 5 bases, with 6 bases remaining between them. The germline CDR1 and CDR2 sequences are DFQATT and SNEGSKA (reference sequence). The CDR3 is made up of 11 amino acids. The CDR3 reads CSARRVTEAFF. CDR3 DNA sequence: TGCAGTGCTAGAAGGGTAACTGAAGCTTTCTTT.

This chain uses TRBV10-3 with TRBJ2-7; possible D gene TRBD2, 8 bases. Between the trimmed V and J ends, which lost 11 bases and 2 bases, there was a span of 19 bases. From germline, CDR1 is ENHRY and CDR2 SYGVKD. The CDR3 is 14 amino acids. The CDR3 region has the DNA TGTGCCGCCAGGGGCGGGGGGACAGCCTACGAGCAGTACTTC. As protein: CAARGGGTAYEQYF.

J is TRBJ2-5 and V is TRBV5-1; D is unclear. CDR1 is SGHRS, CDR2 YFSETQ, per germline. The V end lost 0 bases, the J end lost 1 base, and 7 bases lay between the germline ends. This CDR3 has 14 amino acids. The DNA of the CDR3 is TGCGCCAGCAGCTTGGAGAACAGCCAAGAGACCCAGTACTTC. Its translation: CASSLENSQETQYF.

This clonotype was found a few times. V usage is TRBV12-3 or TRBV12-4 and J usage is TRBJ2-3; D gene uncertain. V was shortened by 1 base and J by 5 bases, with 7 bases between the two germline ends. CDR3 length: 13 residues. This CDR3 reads CASSLVRIDTQYF. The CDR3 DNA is TGTGCCAGCAGTTTAGTAAGGATAGATACGCAGTATTTT.

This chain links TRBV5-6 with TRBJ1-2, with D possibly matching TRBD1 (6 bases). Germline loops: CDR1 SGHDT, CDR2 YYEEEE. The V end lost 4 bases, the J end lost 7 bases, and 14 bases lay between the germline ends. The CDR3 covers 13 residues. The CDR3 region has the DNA TGTGCCAGCAGCCCCAATCCAGGGGCTGGCTACACCTTC. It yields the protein CASSPNPGAGYTF.

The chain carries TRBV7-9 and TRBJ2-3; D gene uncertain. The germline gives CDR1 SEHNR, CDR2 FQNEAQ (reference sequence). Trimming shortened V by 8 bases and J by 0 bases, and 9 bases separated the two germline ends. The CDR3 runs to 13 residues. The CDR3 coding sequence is TGTGCCAGCCGACCGCTTAGCACAGATACGCAGTATTTT. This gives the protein CASRPLSTDTQYF.

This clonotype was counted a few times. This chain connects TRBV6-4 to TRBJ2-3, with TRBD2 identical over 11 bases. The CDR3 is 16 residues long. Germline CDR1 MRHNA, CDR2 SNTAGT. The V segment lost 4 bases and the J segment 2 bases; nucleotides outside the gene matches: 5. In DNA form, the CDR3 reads TGTGCCAGCAGTGGTCTAGCGGGGGGTACCACAGATACGCAGTATTTT. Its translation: CASSGLAGGTTDTQYF.

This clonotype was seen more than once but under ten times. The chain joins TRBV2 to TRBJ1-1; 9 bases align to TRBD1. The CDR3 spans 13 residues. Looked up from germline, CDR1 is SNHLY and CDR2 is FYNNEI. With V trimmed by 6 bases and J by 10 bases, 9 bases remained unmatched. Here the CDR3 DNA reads TGTGCCAGCAGCCTAGTTACGGGACAGGGAGCTTTCTTT. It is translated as CASSLVTGQGAFF. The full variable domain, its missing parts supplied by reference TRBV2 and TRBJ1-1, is EPEVTQTPSHQVTQMGQEVILRCVPISNHLYFYWYRQILGQKVEFLVSFYNNEISEKSEIFDDQFSVERPDGSNFTLKIRSTKLEDSAMYFCASSLVTGQGAFFGQGTRLTVV.

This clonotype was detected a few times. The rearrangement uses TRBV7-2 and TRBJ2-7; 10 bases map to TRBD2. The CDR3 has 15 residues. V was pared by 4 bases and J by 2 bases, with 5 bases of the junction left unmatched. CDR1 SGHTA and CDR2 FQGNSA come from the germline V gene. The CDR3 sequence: CASSSIAGGAYEQYF. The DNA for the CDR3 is TGTGCCAGCAGCTCTATAGCGGGGGGAGCCTACGAGCAGTACTTC.

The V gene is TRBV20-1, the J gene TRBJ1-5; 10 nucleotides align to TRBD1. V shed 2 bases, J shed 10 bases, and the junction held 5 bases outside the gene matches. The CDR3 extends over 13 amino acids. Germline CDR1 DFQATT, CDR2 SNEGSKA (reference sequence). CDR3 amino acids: CSARRDRGLPQHF. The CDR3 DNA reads TGCAGTGCTAGAAGGGACAGGGGTTTACCCCAGCATTTT.

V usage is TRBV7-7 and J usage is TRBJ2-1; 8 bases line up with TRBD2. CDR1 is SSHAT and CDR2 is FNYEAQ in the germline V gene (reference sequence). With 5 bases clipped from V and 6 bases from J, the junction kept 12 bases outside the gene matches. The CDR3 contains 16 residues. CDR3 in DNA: TGTGCCAGCAGCCAGGATATCGGGCGGGGGGTCAATGAGCAGTTCTTC. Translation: CASSQDIGRGVNEQFF.

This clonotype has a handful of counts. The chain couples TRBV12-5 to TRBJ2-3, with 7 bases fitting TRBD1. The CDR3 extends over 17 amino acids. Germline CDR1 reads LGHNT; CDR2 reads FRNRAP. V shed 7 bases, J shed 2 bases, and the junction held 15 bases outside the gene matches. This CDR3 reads CASAHGKGGVNTDTQYF. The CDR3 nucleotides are TGTGCTAGTGCCCACGGAAAAGGGGGCGTTAACACAGATACGCAGTATTTT.

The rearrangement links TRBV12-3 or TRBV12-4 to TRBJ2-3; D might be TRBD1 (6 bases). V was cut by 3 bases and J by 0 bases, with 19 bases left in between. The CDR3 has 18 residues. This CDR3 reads CASSLGTGMGASTDTQYF. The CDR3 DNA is TGTGCCAGCAGTTTGGGAACAGGGATGGGGGCTAGCACAGATACGCAGTATTTT.

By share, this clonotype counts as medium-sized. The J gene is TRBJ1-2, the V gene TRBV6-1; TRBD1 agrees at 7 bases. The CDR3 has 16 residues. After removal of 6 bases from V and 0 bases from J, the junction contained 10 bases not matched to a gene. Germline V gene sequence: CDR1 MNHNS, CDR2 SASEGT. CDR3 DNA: TGTGCCAGCAGCCCCAGGACAGGCGGTTCTAACTATGGCTACACCTTC. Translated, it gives CASSPRTGGSNYGYTF.

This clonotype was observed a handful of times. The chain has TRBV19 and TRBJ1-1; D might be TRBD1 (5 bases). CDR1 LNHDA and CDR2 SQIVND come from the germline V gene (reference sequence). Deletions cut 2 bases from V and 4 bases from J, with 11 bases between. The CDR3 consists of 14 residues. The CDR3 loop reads CASSIRDGSTEAFF. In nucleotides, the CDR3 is TGTGCCAGTAGTATAAGGGACGGATCCACTGAAGCTTTCTTT.